This T cell receptor (beta chain) emerged from a study of blood T cell repertoires in COVID-19. The CDR3 length is 17 residues. V shed 4 bases and J 4 bases; nucleotides not matched to a gene: 13. The germline CDR1 and CDR2 sequences are MDHEN and SYDVKM. The authors' processing: Reference gene primers were amplified, and this amplification served to estimate nucleated cell counts. The assay was immunoSEQ multiplex PCR, and TCRdb's table has in-frame clones only and misses some. The DNA gave D and trimming, while V, J and clone size come from that table. The table lists around 450,000 clones, roughly nine tenths of them singletons.

The TCR originated in a woman aged 18-29 years who had recovered from COVID-19. The chain recombines TRBV28 with TRBJ2-5; 9 positions match TRBD1. The sequenced sample was PBMCs or T cells enriched from blood (not recorded which). CDR3: CASSSTTGTGYGETQYF. The DNA for the CDR3 is TGTGCCAGCAGTTCCACTACCGGGACAGGGTACGGAGAGACCCAGTACTTC.